This T cell receptor (beta chain) stems from a study of blood T cells in healthy people across ages (dated by TCRdb to between 2014 and 2017). About the study as a whole: In model experiments, roughly one uniquely barcoded TCR beta cDNA molecule per two T cells was captured by template switching. Donors were grouped into four age groups: young (average approximately 15 years), middle-aged (around 39), aged (about 60) and long-lived (over 80). For two donors (one aged 18 to 29 and one aged 80 or older), the study analyzed two additional independent replicas of 1 million unique cDNA reads from the same blood draw. Using deep sequencing normalized with unique cDNA molecular identifiers, the study measured how TCR beta repertoire diversity changes with age. To avoid experimental bias, donors of different ages were spread randomly across the sequencing lanes.

Library generation was performed with 5' RACE. TCRdb lists the instrument as Illumina HiSeq 2500. A second 7 to 11 cycle PCR used a sample-barcoded 5' primer and a J-beta primer mix. A template-switch 5' adaptor carrying 12 random nucleotides introduced a unique molecular identifier onto each TCR beta cDNA molecule. Each sample yielded at least 2.5 million CDR3-containing paired-end reads. All of the RNA was converted into first-strand cDNA using the Mint cDNA synthesis kit, with a TRBC-specific oligonucleotide serving as the primer. All cDNA was treated with uracil-DNA glycosylase and then went through a first 18-cycle PCR with the universal primers M1SS and BC2_uni_R. From the authors' description of their analysis: Normalization of each sample was performed by random selection of 1 million high-quality reads, each carrying a distinct molecular identifier. Instead of being binned into consensus sequences, reads that shared molecular identifiers were thrown out. MiTCR, with a Q25 quality threshold and the strictest error-elimination algorithm, was used for CDR3 identification, clonotype clustering and error correction. A nonparametric unseen species model using Euler transformation provided a lower-bound estimate of total TCR beta diversity. TCRdb cleaned the public reads at Q25 with fastp, built clones with MiXCR and kept in-frame beta chains. Rows are unified per CDR3 protein, each entry keeping the most common DNA and genes. Here the V and J calls rest on TCRdb's processing, not on the authors' analysis. The sample has roughly 700,000 distinct CDR3 sequences on record, more than 40% of them singletons. Of the sample, about a third falls within the top ten clones.

This clonotype was counted a few times. There is no known antigen for this receptor. Base qualities are not at hand, and no much larger clone is one base apart. Here is what the overall study found, with its caveats: The CMV infection status of donors was not known, potentially confounding age-related changes in expanded clonotypes. Compared with the aged group, more naive CD4+ T cells, fewer expanded clones and increased TCR diversity were shown by the long-lived group, suggesting age selection. Because profiling used bulk unsorted PBMCs, naive and antigen-experienced compartments could not be compared conclusively. Estimates of total diversity based on one million sequenced T cells were considered lower bounds and underestimates. There was a strong correlation between observed TCR beta diversity and the percentage of naive T cells measured by flow cytometry. Observed TCR beta diversity per million T cells fell roughly linearly with age, and a significant reduction was already apparent by age around 40.

The approximately 39 donors, aged 6 to 90 years, were systemically healthy Caucasian individuals from Russia. Each donor gave 9.5 to 10 milliliters of peripheral blood, drawn into EDTA-treated Vacutainer tubes. Ficoll-Paque density-gradient centrifugation was used to isolate PBMCs, with at least 6.5 million obtained per sample. Total RNA was extracted from PBMCs with Trizol reagent, with at least 5.5 micrograms obtained per sample. For every donor, flow cytometry on a PBMC aliquot measured the percentage of naive CD45RAhigh/CD27high T cells. For this chain, trimming is 4 bases at the V end and 3 bases at the J end, and the number of junction bases without a gene match is 5. CDR3 length: 16 amino acids, cysteine to phenylalanine. The CDR3 DNA has 48 bases and is translated from base 1. Via the germline V gene, CDR1 is LGHNA and CDR2 YNFKEQ.

The sample taken for sequencing was blood. The chain links TRBV4-2 with TRBJ2-1, and TRBD2 aligns with 11 junction nucleotides. The receptor was isolated from a woman aged 60 to 75 in good health. The CDR3 here reads CASSPKTSGDYNEQFF. The nucleotide sequence is TGTGCCAGCAGCCCGAAGACTAGCGGGGACTACAATGAGCAGTTCTTC.